This TCR beta chain was observed in a study of regulatory T cells in long-lasting Graves disease. CDR3-region Arm-PCR and iRepertoire HTBI primers produced the TCR beta libraries. A single record per CDR3 protein comes from TCRdb applying MiXCR to the multiplex PCR reads. The data contain 350,000 to 500,000 distinct CDR3 sequences, 14% of them singletons. Trimming stripped 0 bases from V and 2 bases from J, with 14 bases between. CDR1 and CDR2 (germline): GTSNPN, SVGIG (reference sequence). The length of the CDR3 is 15 residues. This clonotype appeared many times. The time point was: newly diagnosed GD, antithyroid drugs for less than 3 months. Extracted RNA from PBMCs served as the source of the TCR library. This same sample was also taken into another study, of T cells in Graves' hyperthyroidism and ophthalmopathy.

The rearrangement joins TRBV30 to TRBJ2-7, with D perhaps matching TRBD2 (5 bases). This clonotype originated in a woman aged 45-59 years with Graves disease. The specimen was peripheral blood mononuclear cells (PBMCs), collected at new diagnosis, from a patient treated with antithyroid drugs. The CDR3 coding sequence is TGTGCCTGGAGTGTACCCGTCGTCGGGGCCTACGAGCAGTACTTC. It encodes CAWSVPVVGAYEQYF.